A single sample gave rise to the 27 T cell receptor beta chains below, sequenced in a study of shared clonotypes between healthy human individuals. Sequenced by immunoSEQ multiplex PCR; TCRdb stores in-frame clones only, minus some. Of about 1 million clones in the sample, more than 65% are singletons; the top ten hold roughly 1.5%. The source material was memory CD4+ T cells sorted from blood. Indicated subset: CD45RA-negative fraction. All receptors come from a man aged 18 to 35 in good health.

V and J are TRBV7-9 and TRBJ1-2, with D perhaps TRBD1 (6 bases). The ends were cut back, 3 bases at V and 2 bases at J, with 13 bases in the middle. The germline V gene encodes CDR1 SEHNR and CDR2 FQNEAQ (reference sequence). CDR3 size: 15 residues. The CDR3 DNA follows: TGTGCCAGCAGCTTCCGAGGGGACACCAACTATGGCTACACCTTC. This sequence encodes CASSFRGDTNYGYTF.

This chain joins TRBV27 and TRBJ1-2, with a possible D match to TRBD1 (5 bases). Trimming took off 3 bases at V and 4 bases at J, with 9 bases between the two ends. Germline V lookup: CDR1 MNHEY, CDR2 SMNVEV (reference sequence). The CDR3 spans 13 residues. The CDR3 DNA reads as TGTGCCAGCAGTTTTTGGGGCGGCTATGGCTACACCTTC. It translates to CASSFWGGYGYTF.

In its sample, this clone was seen once. The V gene is TRBV2, the J gene TRBJ2-2, with 12 positions matching TRBD2. Germline assignment: CDR1 SNHLY and CDR2 FYNNEI. CDR3 length: 15 amino acids. Germline trimming cut 6 bases from V and 8 bases from J; bases unmatched to any gene: 7. The CDR3 DNA reads as TGTGCCAGCAGGGGACTAGCGGGCCAGGAAGGGGAGCTGTTTTTT. Protein sequence: CASRGLAGQEGELFF.

The chain links TRBV6-5 to TRBJ1-2, with a tentative D call TRBD1 (5 bases). Trimming left V 10 bases short and J 6 bases short, with 18 bases between. Germline loops: CDR1 MNHEY, CDR2 SVGAGI. CDR3 length: 13 residues. The CDR3 sequence: CATQPGGGHGYTF. The DNA for the CDR3 is TGTGCCACCCAGCCGGGGGGAGGCCATGGCTACACCTTC.

Concerning this clone itself: The same CDR3 also results from other DNA sequences found in this sample. The rearrangement joins TRBV18 to TRBJ2-5; D tentatively fits TRBD1 or TRBD2 (5 bases each). Germline CDR1 reads KGHSH; CDR2 reads LQKENI. This CDR3 has 13 residues. Trimming took off 3 bases at V and 2 bases at J, with 7 bases between the two ends. The CDR3 region is CASSPGEQETQYF. The CDR3 region has the DNA TGTGCCAGCTCACCGGGGGAACAAGAGACCCAGTACTTC.

This chain joins TRBV4-1 and TRBJ2-1, with 9 bases fitting TRBD2. Per germline, CDR1 MGHRA and CDR2 YSYEKL. Losses at the gene ends were 4 bases for V and 10 bases for J; bases not matched to a gene: 11. This CDR3 has 15 residues. CDR3 DNA sequence: TGCGCCAGCAGCCCACCGGCGGCGGGGGGGAAGGAGCAGTTCTTC. Protein: CASSPPAAGGKEQFF.

The rearrangement uses TRBV7-6 and TRBJ2-3, with TRBD2 identical over 9 bases. Germline V gene lookup returns CDR1 SGHVS and CDR2 FNYEAQ. The CDR3 loop spans 15 amino acids. The junction had 6 bases not matched to a gene; V was cut back by 3 bases and J by 5 bases. For the CDR3, the DNA is TGTGCCAGCAGCTTTGAAGCGGGAGGAGGAGATACGCAGTATTTT. Its translation: CASSFEAGGGDTQYF.

This clone came up a few times. A much larger clone differs by one base, so this may be a read error. The chain couples TRBV2 to TRBJ1-6; D is unclear. Germline loops: CDR1 SNHLY, CDR2 FYNNEI. Trimming pared 4 bases from V and 6 bases from J, leaving 7 bases between. The CDR3 is 13 amino acids. CDR3: CASSAQTNSPLHF. CDR3 bases: TGTGCCAGCAGTGCCCAGACTAATTCACCCCTCCACTTT.

This clone was counted ten times or more. This rearrangement joins TRBV19 to TRBJ2-5, with 9 bases lining up with TRBD1. Germline values: CDR1 LNHDA, CDR2 SQIVND (reference sequence). The CDR3 extends over 13 amino acids. Trimming took 4 bases from V and 10 from J; bases not matched to a gene: 7. The CDR3 here is CASSTGTGLDQYF. CDR3 bases: TGTGCCAGTAGTACCGGGACAGGGTTGGACCAGTACTTC.

This chain links TRBV7-2 with TRBJ1-3; D gene uncertain. The CDR3 spans 15 residues. The V and J ends lost 1 base and 0 bases respectively, with 7 bases between them. The V gene's germline CDR1 is SGHTA and CDR2 FQGNSA. CDR3 sequence reads: CASSLDSTSGNTIYF. CDR3 coding DNA: TGTGCCAGCAGCTTAGACAGTACCTCTGGAAACACCATATATTTT.

The chain combines TRBV28 with TRBJ2-7; 9 bases fit TRBD1. The CDR3 loop spans 12 amino acids. Germline trimming cut 8 bases from V and 2 bases from J; bases unmatched to any gene: 1. Germline V gene lookup returns CDR1 MDHEN and CDR2 SYDVKM. The CDR3 protein is CASGTGTYEQYF. CDR3 nucleotide sequence: TGTGCCAGCGGGACAGGGACCTACGAGCAGTACTTC.

This CDR3 reads CASSYSWRGISYEQYF. CDR3 nucleotides: TGTGCCAGCAGTTACTCGTGGCGGGGGATCTCCTACGAGCAGTACTTC. The gene calls are TRBV6-5 and TRBJ2-7, with 7 bases identical to TRBD2. The junction had 5 bases not matched to a gene; V was cut back by 0 bases and J by 0 bases. Germline V lookup: CDR1 MNHEY, CDR2 SVGAGI. The CDR3 runs to 16 residues.

There are a few counts of this clone. The sample carries other DNA sequences with the same CDR3. The gene calls are TRBV7-2 and TRBJ2-1; the match to TRBD2 covers 7 bases. This CDR3 contains 17 residues. The germline gives CDR1 SGHTA, CDR2 FQGNSA. Germline trimming cut 1 base from V and 6 bases from J; bases unmatched to any gene: 12. CDR3 in DNA: TGTGCCAGCAGCTTAGGGGTTGGCGGGAGCACCGCCAATGAGCAGTTCTTC. It encodes CASSLGVGGSTANEQFF.

This clone was counted between two and nine times. The J gene is TRBJ1-2, the V gene TRBV6-1, with 7 bases identical to TRBD1. J lost 7 bases, V lost 3 bases, and 5 bases had no gene match. The germline CDR1 and CDR2 sequences are MNHNS and SASEGT. The CDR3 loop spans 13 amino acids. CDR3: CASSEDRIGGYTF. CDR3 coding DNA: TGTGCCAGCAGTGAGGACAGGATTGGTGGCTACACCTTC.

The rearrangement uses TRBV7-9 and TRBJ2-1, with a possible D match to TRBD2 (6 bases). Looked up from germline, CDR1 is SEHNR and CDR2 is FQNEAQ (reference sequence). This CDR3 has 14 amino acids. The V gene lost 1 base and the J gene lost 6 bases, with 10 bases spanning the gap. The CDR3 nucleotides are TGTGCCAGCAGCTTAGGTGGGACTCGCAATGAGCAGTTCTTC. Its translation is CASSLGGTRNEQFF.

The chain employs TRBV13 and TRBJ1-1; the D is unclear. V lost 6 bases to trimming and J lost 0 bases, with 14 bases between them. The V gene's germline CDR1 is PRHDT and CDR2 FYEKMQ (reference sequence). The CDR3 has 15 amino acids. The CDR3 DNA reads TGTGCCAGCAGTCGGACTCTGGAGATGAACACTGAAGCTTTCTTT. This gives the protein CASSRTLEMNTEAFF.

The chain is built from TRBV19 and TRBJ2-3; D is unresolved. The length of the CDR3 is 13 residues. Germline lookup yields CDR1 LNHDA and CDR2 SQIVND (reference sequence). V was shortened by 3 bases and J by 3 bases, with 7 bases between the two germline ends. CDR3 loop: CASSILQTDTQYF. The CDR3 region has the DNA TGTGCCAGTAGTATCCTACAGACAGATACGCAGTATTTT.

This clone was seen only a few times. The chain has TRBV29-1 and TRBJ1-2; D may be TRBD1 (5 bases). The CDR3 has 13 amino acids. The germline V and J ends were trimmed by 1 base and 7 bases, with 13 bases remaining between them. CDR1 and CDR2 from the germline V gene are SQVTM and ANQGSEA. CDR3: CSVEGGRAGGYTF. CDR3 DNA: TGCAGCGTTGAAGGGGGCCGAGCAGGTGGCTACACCTTC.

This clone was seen more than once but under ten times. V gene TRBV11-2 combines with J gene TRBJ2-7; D is perhaps TRBD2 (5 bases). V was cut by 1 base and J by 0 bases, with 10 bases left in between. The CDR3 spans 15 residues. Germline V gives CDR1 SGHAT, CDR2 FQNNGV. CDR3 amino acids: CASSLGGLSSYEQYF. The CDR3 region has the DNA TGTGCCAGCAGCTTAGGAGGGTTGAGCTCCTACGAGCAGTACTTC.

The chain is built from TRBV4-3 and TRBJ2-2, with 8 bases matching TRBD2. Per germline, CDR1 LGHNA and CDR2 YSLEER. J was trimmed by 1 base and V by 4 bases; bases with no gene match: 11. CDR3 length: 18 residues. In DNA form, the CDR3 reads TGCGCCAGCAGCCCGACCCTACCGAGCGGGAGGAACACCGGGGAGCTGTTTTTT. Translating gives CASSPTLPSGRNTGELFF.

To note about this clone: Possible read error: a much larger clone is one base away. Additional DNA sequences in this sample encode the identical CDR3. The V and J genes are TRBV5-4 and TRBJ2-7; D is unclear. CDR1 is SGHNT and CDR2 is YYREEE in the germline V gene (reference sequence). The CDR3 loop spans 11 amino acids. V lost 4 bases, J lost 0 bases, and 2 bases lay in between. The CDR3 nucleotides are TGTGCCAGCAGCATCTCCTACGAGCAGTACTTC. The encoded protein is CASSISYEQYF. The whole variable domain, filled in from reference TRBV5-4 and TRBJ2-7, reads ETGVTQSPTHLIKTRGQQVTLRCSSQSGHNTVSWYQQALGQGPQFIFQYYREEENGRGNFPPRFSGLQFPNYSSELNVNALELDDSALYLCASSISYEQYFGPGTRLTVT.

This clone was detected only a few times. A much bigger clone sits one base away, suggesting this may be a read error. Other DNA sequences from this sample encode an identical CDR3 as well. This rearrangement joins TRBV2 to TRBJ1-1; D remains unclear. CDR1 and CDR2 (germline): SNHLY, FYNNEI. V was trimmed by 4 bases and J by 1 base, leaving 4 bases between them. The CDR3 contains 12 residues. CDR3 in amino acids: CASSVGNTEAFF. Written as DNA, the CDR3 is TGTGCCAGCAGTGTAGGGAACACTGAAGCTTTCTTT.

This chain connects TRBV27 to TRBJ2-6; a weak D match, TRBD1 (6 bases). V lost 6 bases, J lost 4 bases, and 19 bases lay in between. Germline V gene data show CDR1 as MNHEY and CDR2 as SMNVEV (reference sequence). The CDR3 consists of 17 residues. CDR3 coding DNA: TGTGCCAGCAGCCCGGGTCAGGGGCGGAGAGGGGCCAACGTCCTGACTTTC. It specifies CASSPGQGRRGANVLTF.

This clone occurred once. This chain uses TRBV7-9 with TRBJ2-7, with unresolved D. This CDR3 region has 12 residues. Germline lookup yields CDR1 SEHNR and CDR2 FQNEAQ (reference sequence). V gave up 5 bases and J gave up 4 bases, with 9 bases separating them. CDR3 nucleotide sequence: TGTGCCAGCAGCCTCCAAATTTACGAGCAGTACTTC. Translating it yields CASSLQIYEQYF.

The chain couples TRBV10-3 to TRBJ2-5, with D perhaps TRBD2 (6 bases). The ends were cut back, 6 bases at V and 6 bases at J, with 17 bases in the middle. CDR3 length: 14 residues. Germline values: CDR1 ENHRY, CDR2 SYGVKD. CDR3 residues: CAISQARGGQTQYF. DNA of the CDR3: TGTGCCATCAGCCAAGCCCGGGGAGGCCAGACCCAGTACTTC.

The count of this clone is one. The CDR3 DNA reads as TGCGCCAGCAGTCCTGGGGGGGTGAAGTCGTACGAGCAGTACTTC. Protein: CASSPGGVKSYEQYF. The gene calls are TRBV10-1 and TRBJ2-7; 7 nucleotides agree with TRBD2. Looked up from germline, CDR1 is WNHNN and CDR2 is SYGVQD (reference sequence). The CDR3 has 15 residues. V lost 5 bases, J lost 4 bases, and 11 bases stayed unmatched.

The rearrangement links TRBV5-1 to TRBJ1-1; D may be TRBD1 (6 bases). V was trimmed by 0 bases and J by 0 bases, leaving 12 bases between them. Germline values: CDR1 SGHRS, CDR2 YFSETQ. This CDR3 spans 16 amino acids. The CDR3 coding sequence is TGCGCCAGCAGCTTGGCCGCAGGGACATTGAACACTGAAGCTTTCTTT. Amino acid sequence: CASSLAAGTLNTEAFF. Supplemented by reference TRBV5-1 and TRBJ1-1, the full variable domain reads KAGVTQTPRYLIKTRGQQVTLSCSPISGHRSVSWYQQTPGQGLQFLFEYFSETQRNKGNFPGRFSGRQFSNSRSEMNVSTLELGDSALYLCASSLAAGTLNTEAFFGQGTRLTVV.